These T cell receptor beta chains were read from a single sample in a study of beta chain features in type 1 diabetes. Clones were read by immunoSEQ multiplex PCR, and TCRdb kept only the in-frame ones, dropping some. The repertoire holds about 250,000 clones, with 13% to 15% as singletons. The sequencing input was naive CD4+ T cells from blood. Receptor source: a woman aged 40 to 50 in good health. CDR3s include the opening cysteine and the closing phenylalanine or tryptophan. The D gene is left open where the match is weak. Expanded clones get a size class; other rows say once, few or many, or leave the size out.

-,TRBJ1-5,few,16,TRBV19,TGTGCCAGTAGTATAGATTTCAGGGGCCGCAATCAGCCCCAGCATTTT,CASSIDFRGRNQPQHF
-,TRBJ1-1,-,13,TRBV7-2,TGTGCCAGCAGCGCCGGGAGGAACACTGAAGCTTTCTTT,CASSAGRNTEAFF
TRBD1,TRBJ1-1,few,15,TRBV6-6,TGTGCCAGCAGTAAGAGACAGGGGGGTGGCACTGAAGCTTTCTTT,CASSKRQGGGTEAFF
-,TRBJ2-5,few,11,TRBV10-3,TGTGCCATCAGTGATGCGGATACCCAGTACTTC,CAISDADTQYF
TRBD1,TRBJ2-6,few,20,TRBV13,TGTGCCAGCAGCTTGCACCCGGGACAGGGGCTAGACTCTGGGGCCAACGTCCTGACTTTC,CASSLHPGQGLDSGANVLTF
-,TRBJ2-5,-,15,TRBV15,TGTGCCACCAGCAGAGATCGGGGGACCCAAGAGACCCAGTACTTC,CATSRDRGTQETQYF
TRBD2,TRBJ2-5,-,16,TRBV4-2,TGTGCCAGCAGCCAAGCTAGCGGGGGGGCCGGAGAGACCCAGTACTTC,CASSQASGGAGETQYF
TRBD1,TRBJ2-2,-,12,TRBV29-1,TGCAGCCTACGACAGGGGACCGGGGAGCTGTTTTTT,CSLRQGTGELFF
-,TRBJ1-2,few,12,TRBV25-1,TGTGCCAGCAGTGAATCCGGGTATGGCTACACCTTC,CASSESGYGYTF
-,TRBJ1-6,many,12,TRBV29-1,TGCAGCGTTGGGGTGTCCGGGTCACCCCTCCACTTT,CSVGVSGSPLHF
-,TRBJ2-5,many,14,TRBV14,TGTGCCAGCAGCCACCAAGGAGGGTCGGAGACCCAGTACTTC,CASSHQGGSETQYF
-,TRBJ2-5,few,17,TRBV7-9,TGTGCCAGCAGCCCGGGTCGGTCTTCTTCGTACCAAGAGACCCAGTACTTC,CASSPGRSSSYQETQYF
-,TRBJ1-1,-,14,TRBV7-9,TGTGCCAGCAGCTTAACAGGGACGAACACTGAAGCTTTCTTT,CASSLTGTNTEAFF
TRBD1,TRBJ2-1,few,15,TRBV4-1,TGCGCCAGCAGCCAAGTCGGGACAGGTACGGATGAGCAGTTCTTC,CASSQVGTGTDEQFF
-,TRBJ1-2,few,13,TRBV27,TGTGCCAGCAGTCCCGCGATGAACTATGGCTACACCTTC,CASSPAMNYGYTF
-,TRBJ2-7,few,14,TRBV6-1,TGTGCCAGCAGTCGACAGGGAGGCACCTACGAGCAGTACTTC,CASSRQGGTYEQYF
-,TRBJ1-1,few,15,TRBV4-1,TGCGCCAGCAGCTTGCGACAGGCTGTGAACACTGAAGCTTTCTTT,CASSLRQAVNTEAFF
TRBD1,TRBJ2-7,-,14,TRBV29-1,TGCAGCGTAACCGGGACAGGGTCGATCTACGAGCAGTACTTC,CSVTGTGSIYEQYF
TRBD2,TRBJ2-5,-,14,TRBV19,TGTGCCACTAGGGATAGCGGGGGTCGGGAGACCCAGTACTTC,CATRDSGGRETQYF
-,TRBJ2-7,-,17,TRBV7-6,TGTGCCAGCACCCCTACCCACTCCAGGGACAACTCCTACGAGCAGTACTTC,CASTPTHSRDNSYEQYF
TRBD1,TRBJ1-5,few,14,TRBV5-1,TGCGCCAGCAGCGCAGACAGGGGCAGTCAGCCCCAGCATTTT,CASSADRGSQPQHF
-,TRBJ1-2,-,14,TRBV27,TGTGCCAGCGGATCACAGGGTATAGCCTATGGCTACACCTTC,CASGSQGIAYGYTF
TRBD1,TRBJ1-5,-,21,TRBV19,TGTGCCAGTAGTATAGACCGGAGGAGGGGGCTTGTCCAAAATAGCAATCAGCCCCAGCATTTT,CASSIDRRRGLVQNSNQPQHF
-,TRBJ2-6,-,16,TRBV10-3,TGTGCCATCAGTGGCGGAACTATTTCTGGGGCCAACGTCCTGACTTTC,CAISGGTISGANVLTF
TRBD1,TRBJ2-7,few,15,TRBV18,TGTGCCAGCTCACAACCGGGACAGGGGGCCCACGAGCAGTACTTC,CASSQPGQGAHEQYF
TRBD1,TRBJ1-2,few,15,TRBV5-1,TGCGCCAGCAGCTTGGTGACAGGGGGTGACTATGGCTACACCTTC,CASSLVTGGDYGYTF
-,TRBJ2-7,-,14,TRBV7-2,TGTGCCAGCAGCTTAGTGGGCATCTCCTACGAGCAGTACTTC,CASSLVGISYEQYF
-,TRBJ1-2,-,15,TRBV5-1,TGCGCCAGCAGCTTAGACAGCTCAACTAACTATGGCTACACCTTC,CASSLDSSTNYGYTF
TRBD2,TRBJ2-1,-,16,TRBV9,TGTGCCAGCAGCCCCAATAGGGCTAGCGGGGGGGCAGTGCAGTTCTTC,CASSPNRASGGAVQFF
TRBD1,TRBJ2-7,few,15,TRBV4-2,TGTGCCAGCAGCCAAGCCAGGACAGGGGGCTACGAGCAGTACTTC,CASSQARTGGYEQYF
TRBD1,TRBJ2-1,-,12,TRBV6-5,TGTGCCAGCAGGAGACAGGGCAATGAGCAGTTCTTC,CASRRQGNEQFF
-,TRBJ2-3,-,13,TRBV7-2,TGTGCCAGCAGACGGGGGAGCACAGATACGCAGTATTTT,CASRRGSTDTQYF
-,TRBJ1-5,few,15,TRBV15,TGTGCCACCAGCCTAAAGCGGGTGGGCAATCAGCCCCAGCATTTT,CATSLKRVGNQPQHF
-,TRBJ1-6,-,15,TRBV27,TGTGCCAGCAGTCCCTTCGGCTCCTATAATTCACCCCTCCACTTT,CASSPFGSYNSPLHF
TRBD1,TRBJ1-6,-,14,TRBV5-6,TGTGCCAGCAGCCCCATGGACAGGGAATCACCCCTCCACTTT,CASSPMDRESPLHF
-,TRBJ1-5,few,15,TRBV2,TGTGCCAGCAGTGTAGAGAGGGTAGGCAATCAGCCCCAGCATTTT,CASSVERVGNQPQHF
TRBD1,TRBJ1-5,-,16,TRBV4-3,TGCGCCAGCAGCCAAGATTCCGGGACAGGGAATCAGCCCCAGCATTTT,CASSQDSGTGNQPQHF
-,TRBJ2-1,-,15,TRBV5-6,TGTGCCAGCAGCTTGGGCCCCTACAGAGACAATGAGCAGTTCTTC,CASSLGPYRDNEQFF
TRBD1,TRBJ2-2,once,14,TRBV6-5,TGTGCCAGCAGACAGGACAGGAGAACCGGGGAGCTGTTTTTT,CASRQDRRTGELFF
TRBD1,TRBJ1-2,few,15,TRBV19,TGTGCCAGTAGTCTGACAGGGGGCAGTAACTATGGCTACACCTTC,CASSLTGGSNYGYTF
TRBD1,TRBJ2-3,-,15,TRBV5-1,TGCGCCAGCAGCTTACTACAGGGGCGCACAGATACGCAGTATTTT,CASSLLQGRTDTQYF
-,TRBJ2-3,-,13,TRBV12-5,TGTGCTAGTGGTTTGGGTCCCAGGGATACGCAGTATTTT,CASGLGPRDTQYF
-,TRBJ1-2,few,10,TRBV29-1,TGCAGCGTTGAAGATCTGGGCTACACCTTC,CSVEDLGYTF
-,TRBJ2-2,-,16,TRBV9,TGTGCCAGCAGCGCCGCCCCGGTCGCGAACACCGGGGAGCTGTTTTTT,CASSAAPVANTGELFF
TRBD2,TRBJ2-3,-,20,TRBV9,TGTGCCAGCAGCGTAGCTATGAGACGGGGGGGCTGGAAAAGCACAGATACGCAGTATTTT,CASSVAMRRGGWKSTDTQYF
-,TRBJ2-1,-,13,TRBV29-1,TGCAGCGTTGACAAGAGCTCCTACAATGAGCAGTTCTTC,CSVDKSSYNEQFF
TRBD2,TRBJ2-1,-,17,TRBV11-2,TGTGCCAGCAGCTTACGCCTATGGGCGGGGGGGCTTAATGAGCAGTTCTTC,CASSLRLWAGGLNEQFF
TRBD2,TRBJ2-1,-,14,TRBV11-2,TGTGCCAGCAGCTTGACTAGCGGGGCTGATGAGCAGTTCTTC,CASSLTSGADEQFF
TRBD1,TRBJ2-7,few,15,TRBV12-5,TGTGCTAGTGGGTCCGGAGGACAGGGGGCGTACGAGCAGTACTTC,CASGSGGQGAYEQYF
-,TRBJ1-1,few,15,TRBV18,TGTGCCAGCTCACCTCAGTCGACACGGGGAGCGTTAGCTTTCTTT,CASSPQSTRGALAFF
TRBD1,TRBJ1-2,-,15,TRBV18,TGTGCCAGCTCAGTTGACAGGGATCCCCACTATGGCTACACCTTC,CASSVDRDPHYGYTF
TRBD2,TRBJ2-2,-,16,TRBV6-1,TGTGCCAGCAGTGAGGAACTAGCGGGGGTTGCCGGGGAGCTGTTTTTT,CASSEELAGVAGELFF